The rows below give T cell receptor beta chains drawn from one sample of a study of blood T cell repertoires in COVID-19. Profiled with immunoSEQ multiplex PCR; TCRdb holds only in-frame clones, not every one. The sample carries approximately 50,000 clones, approximately 85% recorded once. Specimen: peripheral blood. These receptors came from a man between 60 and 75 years old with acute or convalescent COVID-19. The CDR3 runs from the conserved cysteine through the conserved F or W. A D gene is named only where the DNA matches it firmly. Rows may omit the clone size; those that give it use once, few, many or a size class.

j_call v_call d_call clone_size cdr3_length cdr3_nt cdr3_aa
TRBJ1-1 TRBV6-5 - - 14 TGTGCCAGCAGTTATCAACAGGGCAACACTGAAGCTTTCTTT CASSYQQGNTEAFF
TRBJ2-1 TRBV5-1 TRBD2 - 15 TGCGCCAGCCGAATCACTAGCGGGAGGGCCTTCGAGCAGTTCTTC CASRITSGRAFEQFF
TRBJ2-1 TRBV25-1 - few 15 TGTGCCAGCAGTGTTATTCACTCCGGGTTCAATGAGCAGTTCTTC CASSVIHSGFNEQFF
TRBJ2-7 TRBV7-9 TRBD1 - 16 TGTGCCAGCAGCTTAGTAGCGACAGGGAGCTCCTACGAGCAGTACTTC CASSLVATGSSYEQYF
TRBJ1-5 TRBV28 - - 16 TGTGCCAGCAGTTTGGTGACAGGCGCTAGCAATCAGCCCCAGCATTTT CASSLVTGASNQPQHF
TRBJ2-1 TRBV7-3 TRBD1 - 14 TGTGCCAGCAGCCCCGGGACAGCATACAATGAGCAGTTCTTC CASSPGTAYNEQFF
TRBJ2-2 TRBV9 - - 13 TGTGCCAGCAGCGCAATAGCGACCGGGGAGCTGTTTTTT CASSAIATGELFF
TRBJ2-1 TRBV3-1/TRBV3-2 TRBD2 - 16 TGTGCCAGCAGCCAAGGGCATGGACTAGCGGGAAATGAGCAGTTCTTC CASSQGHGLAGNEQFF
TRBJ2-7 TRBV2 - - 15 TGTGCCAGCAGATACAGGGTGGCTAGAGCCTACGAGCAGTACTTC CASRYRVARAYEQYF
TRBJ2-7 TRBV3-1/TRBV3-2 - - 12 TGTGCCAGCAGCGGAGAGGTAAGCGAGCAGTACTTC CASSGEVSEQYF
TRBJ2-1 TRBV15 TRBD2 - 15 TGTGCCACCAGCAGAGATCGTAGCGGGCACAATGAGCAGTTCTTC CATSRDRSGHNEQFF
TRBJ2-3 TRBV19 - - 14 TGTGCCAGTAGTACCCGAACTGTCATGGATACGCAGTATTTT CASSTRTVMDTQYF
TRBJ1-1 TRBV28 - - 15 TGTGCCAGCAGTTTCAAGACAGTGGCGAACACTGAAGCTTTCTTT CASSFKTVANTEAFF
TRBJ1-6 TRBV30 - - 17 TGTGCCTGGAGCGCTTCGGGCGGGGTCTCCTATAATTCACCCCTCCACTTT CAWSASGGVSYNSPLHF
TRBJ2-7 TRBV27 - - 17 TGTGCCAGCAGTTTCTTCCCCCCAAGGGGTTTGGCCTACGAGCAGTACTTC CASSFFPPRGLAYEQYF
TRBJ2-2 TRBV9 - once 17 TGTGCCAGCAGCGTCCTCTCCCGGTTGCTTTACACCGGGGAGCTGTTTTTT CASSVLSRLLYTGELFF
TRBJ1-1 TRBV7-8 - - 16 TGTGCCAGCAGCCGAAATTGGGCAGTGATGAACACTGAAGCTTTCTTT CASSRNWAVMNTEAFF
TRBJ2-3 TRBV5-6 - - 16 TGTGCCAGCAGCTTGGATGGCGGGACGTGGACAGATACGCAGTATTTT CASSLDGGTWTDTQYF
TRBJ2-3 TRBV27 - - 14 TGTGCCAGCAGTTTTGTAGGGGATGGGGATACGCAGTATTTT CASSFVGDGDTQYF
TRBJ2-2 TRBV7-3 - few 13 TGTGCCAGCAGCTACCGGAGGGACGGGGAGCTGTTTTTT CASSYRRDGELFF
TRBJ1-1 TRBV4-1 TRBD1 once 14 TGCGCCAGCAGCCATTTGACAGGGGGCACTGAAGCTTTCTTT CASSHLTGGTEAFF
TRBJ2-4 TRBV14 - few 14 TGTGCCAGCAGCCAAGATCTGGCCAAAAACATTCAGTACTTC CASSQDLAKNIQYF
TRBJ1-2 TRBV5-1 - few 13 TGCGCCAGCAGCTTGTACGAGGAGTATGGCTACACCTTC CASSLYEEYGYTF
TRBJ1-6 TRBV4-1 - once 12 TGCGCCAGCAGCAGGGGGAATTCACCCCTCCACTTT CASSRGNSPLHF
TRBJ2-5 TRBV4-1 - - 15 TGCGCCAGCAGCCAGTTTGGACTCTCGGAAGAGACCCAGTACTTC CASSQFGLSEETQYF
TRBJ1-1 TRBV6-5 TRBD1 once 15 TGTGCCAGCACCTCACCTAAGACAGGGAAAACTGAAGCTTTCTTT CASTSPKTGKTEAFF
TRBJ2-7 TRBV20-1 TRBD1 - 14 TGCAGTGCTAGTCTCTGGGACAGCTCCTACGAGCAGTACTTC CSASLWDSSYEQYF
TRBJ2-7 TRBV15 TRBD2 - 17 TGTGCCACCAGCAGAGATGGCGTGGAGCGGGAGGACTACGAGCAGTACTTC CATSRDGVEREDYEQYF
TRBJ2-7 TRBV21-1 - - 14 TGTGCCAGCAGCAAAACCCCCATGCCGGGCGAGCAGTACTTC CASSKTPMPGEQYF
TRBJ2-1 TRBV30 TRBD2 - 14 TGTGCCTGTACCGGGACTAGCGACTCCAATGAGCAGTTCTTC CACTGTSDSNEQFF
TRBJ2-7 TRBV10-1 TRBD1 - 14 TGCGCCAGCAGTTTTGGGGACAGGGGCTACGAGCAGTACTTC CASSFGDRGYEQYF
TRBJ2-1 TRBV21-1 - - 18 TGTGCCAGCGGCCTAGGGGGGGGTATCAAAAGCTCCTACAATGAGCAGTTCTTC CASGLGGGIKSSYNEQFF
TRBJ1-1 TRBV3-1/TRBV3-2 - once 13 TGTGCCAGCAGCCATCTACGGGACACTGAAGCTTTCTTT CASSHLRDTEAFF
TRBJ1-4 TRBV6-5 - - 14 TGTGCCAGCAGCCCCCCTAATTCTAATGAAAAACTGTTTTTT CASSPPNSNEKLFF
TRBJ1-1 TRBV2 - - 11 TGTGCCAGCAGATCACAGTCTGAAGCTTTCTTT CASRSQSEAFF
TRBJ1-1 TRBV28 TRBD1 - 16 TGTGCCAGCAGTTCACCTGACAGGGGGAAGAGAGCTGAAGCTTTCTTT CASSSPDRGKRAEAFF
TRBJ1-5 TRBV19 TRBD1 - 17 TGTGCCAGTAGTATCCAACCGGGACAGGGGGCTAGACAGCCCCAGCATTTT CASSIQPGQGARQPQHF
TRBJ2-5 TRBV5-1 TRBD2 - 15 TGCGCCAGCAGCTCAGGGCTAGCGGATTCGGGGACCCAGTACTTC CASSSGLADSGTQYF
TRBJ2-5 TRBV18 TRBD1 once 14 TGTGCCAGCTCATTCACAGGGGGTGATGAGACCCAGTACTTC CASSFTGGDETQYF
TRBJ2-3 TRBV10-3 - - 18 TGTGCCATCAGTGAGGAGACCGGGACAACCGGGTCCGGAGATACGCAGTATTTT CAISEETGTTGSGDTQYF
TRBJ1-1 TRBV7-8 - once 14 TGTGCCAGCAGCCCCGTTACAGGGAACACTGAAGCTTTCTTT CASSPVTGNTEAFF